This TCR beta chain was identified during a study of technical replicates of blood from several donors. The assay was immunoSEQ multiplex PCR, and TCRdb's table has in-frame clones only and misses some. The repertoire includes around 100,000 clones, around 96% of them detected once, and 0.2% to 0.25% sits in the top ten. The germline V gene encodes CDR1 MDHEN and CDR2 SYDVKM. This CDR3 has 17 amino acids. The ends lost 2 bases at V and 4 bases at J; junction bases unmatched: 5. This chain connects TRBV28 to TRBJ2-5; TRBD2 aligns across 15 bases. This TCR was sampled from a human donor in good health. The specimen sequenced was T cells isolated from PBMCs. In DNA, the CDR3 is TGTGCCAGCAGTTTAGGACTAGCGGGAGGGCCAGGAGAGACCCAGTACTTC. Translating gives CASSLGLAGGPGETQYF.